This is a list of T cell receptor beta chains from one sample in a study of Graves' ophthalmopathy and Graves' hyperthyroidism. TCRdb reprocessed the multiplex PCR reads with MiXCR, giving one entry per CDR3 protein. The sample shows about 740,000 distinct CDR3 sequences, around 40% of them seen only once. Sequencing input: peripheral blood. Every receptor here comes from an adult man with Graves' ophthalmopathy. The CDR3 runs from the conserved cysteine through the conserved F or W. Fields, in order: CDR3 length, V gene, clone size, D gene, J gene, CDR3 DNA, CDR3 protein. A D gene is named only where the DNA matches it firmly. Rows give clone size only sometimes, using once, few, many, or a class for an expanded clone.

>15|TRBV7-2|many|.|TRBJ1-1
TGTGCCAGCGGGAAGAGGTGGGAGATGAACACTGAAGCTTTCTTT
CASGKRWEMNTEAFF
>16|TRBV20-1|few|.|TRBJ1-1
TGCAGTGCTAGGGACCCTCAATCAGGGATGAACACTGAAGCTTTCTTT
CSARDPQSGMNTEAFF
>12|TRBV7-2|many|.|TRBJ2-7
TGTGCCAGCAGCTTAAGACTGTTCGAGCAGTACTTC
CASSLRLFEQYF
>17|TRBV14|.|TRBD2|TRBJ2-2
TGTGCCAGCAGCCAAGATCTAGCGGGAGTGATCACCGGGGAGCTGTTTTTT
CASSQDLAGVITGELFF
>14|TRBV7-2|many|.|TRBJ1-6
TGTGCCAGCAGCTTAAGGGGTCTGAGATCACCCCTCCACTTT
CASSLRGLRSPLHF
>13|TRBV10-3|many|.|TRBJ1-1
TGTGCCACCCACCGGGGGCAGAACACTGAAGCTTTCTTT
CATHRGQNTEAFF
>14|TRBV7-9|.|.|TRBJ1-4
TGTGCCAGCAGCTTAGTATATGAGGCCGAAAAACTGTTTTTT
CASSLVYEAEKLFF
>15|TRBV2|.|.|TRBJ2-7
TGTGCCAGCAGGCCTCGGGACGGGATCTCCTACGAGCAGTACTTC
CASRPRDGISYEQYF
>14|TRBV9|.|.|TRBJ1-2
TGTGCCAGCAGCGTTCGTACAGGGACGGATGGCTACACCTTC
CASSVRTGTDGYTF
>12|TRBV11-1|.|.|TRBJ1-2
TGTGCCAGCAGCTTAAAGATGGATGGCTACACCTTC
CASSLKMDGYTF
>13|TRBV5-1|few|.|TRBJ2-7
TGCGCCAGCAGCCCCGACCCACGCGCTGAGCAGTACTTC
CASSPDPRAEQYF
>14|TRBV14|many|.|TRBJ2-5
TGTGCCAGCAGCCAAGCTCCACTCCAAGAGACCCAGTACTTC
CASSQAPLQETQYF
>18|TRBV7-9|.|.|TRBJ2-2
TGTGCCAGCAGCCTCACCGGGACCCAGAGCGGTTTACACCGGGGAGCTGTTTTT
CASSLTGTQSGLHRGAVF
>13|TRBV7-2|few|.|TRBJ1-5
TGTGCCAGCAGCTCGGACGGCAATCAGCCCCAGCATTTT
CASSSDGNQPQHF
>14|TRBV5-6|many|.|TRBJ2-7
TGTGCCAGCCAGGAATCATGGGGTTCCTACGAGCAGTACTTC
CASQESWGSYEQYF
>16|TRBV9|.|TRBD2|TRBJ2-5
TGCGCCAGCAGCCAAGACGGACTAGACCCGTGGGAGACCCAGTACTTC
CASSQDGLDPWETQYF
>16|TRBV7-2|.|TRBD1|TRBJ2-7
TGTGCCAGCAGCTCCCAGACAGGGAGATTCGCCCACGAGCAGTACTTC
CASSSQTGRFAHEQYF
>15|TRBV2|.|TRBD2|TRBJ2-5
TGTGCCAGCAGCACAGCGGGGGGGCCGTCAGGGACCCAGTACTTC
CASSTAGGPSGTQYF
>17|TRBV25-1|once|.|TRBJ2-2
TGTGCCAGCAGTCCCGATGCTGCGGGGCAAAACACCGGGGAGCTGTTTTTT
CASSPDAAGQNTGELFF
>16|TRBV11-1|.|.|TRBJ2-7
TGTGCCAGCAGCCCACGGCGGGGCCTGACAGGGAATGAGCAGTACTTC
CASSPRRGLTGNEQYF
>13|TRBV29-1|many|.|TRBJ1-1
TGCAGCGTTTCAGTCCTAACGAACACTGAAGCTTTCTTT
CSVSVLTNTEAFF
>14|TRBV7-9|few|.|TRBJ1-2
TGTGCCAGCAGCATCCAAAGACAGGCCTATGGCTACACCTTC
CASSIQRQAYGYTF
>14|TRBV12-3/TRBV12-4|.|TRBD2|TRBJ2-7
TGTGCCAGCAGGTCTAGCGGGGGTCACTGGGAGCAGTACTTC
CASRSSGGHWEQYF
>14|TRBV7-9|many|.|TRBJ2-7
TGTGCCAGCAGCTTAGCTGGACAGTCCCACGAGCAGTACTTC
CASSLAGQSHEQYF
>16|TRBV15|many|TRBD1|TRBJ1-5
TGTGCCACCAGCAGGGCAGGACAGGGTTTGTCTCAGCCCCAGCATTTT
CATSRAGQGLSQPQHF
>13|TRBV7-8|.|.|TRBJ1-1
TGTGCCAGCAGCCAGCATAAAAACACTGAAGCTTTCTTT
CASSQHKNTEAFF
>12|TRBV10-2|many|.|TRBJ2-7
TGCGCCAGCAGGTCCCCCCTCTACGAGCAGTACTTC
CASRSPLYEQYF
>13|TRBV10-2|many|.|TRBJ1-2
TGCGCCAGCAGTGAGTATATCGGAGATGGCTACACCTTC
CASSEYIGDGYTF
>13|TRBV20-1|.|.|TRBJ1-5
TGCAGTGCCCAATTCGGGGACAATCAGCCCCAGCATTTT
CSAQFGDNQPQHF
>16|TRBV29-1|.|.|TRBJ2-3
TGCAGCGTTGTAGCTAGGGAACTAGGGAGCACAGATACGCAGTATTTT
CSVVARELGSTDTQYF
>16|TRBV12-3/TRBV12-4|few|TRBD2|TRBJ2-2
TGTGCCAGCAGTTTATCTAGCGGGAGAGGAACCGGGGAGCTGTTTTTT
CASSLSSGRGTGELFF
>15|TRBV25-1|.|.|TRBJ2-6
TGTGCCAGCAGTGGGGGCTACTCTGGGGCCAACGTCCTGACTTTC
CASSGGYSGANVLTF
>15|TRBV7-2|.|.|TRBJ1-5
TGTGCCAGCAGCTTAGGGACTAGCGGGAGGACGACCCAGCATTTT
CASSLGTSGRTTQHF
>13|TRBV29-1|many|.|TRBJ2-5
TGCAGCGTTGAAGGGGTCTTAGGGGAGACCCAGTACTTC
CSVEGVLGETQYF
>14|TRBV7-9|.|TRBD1|TRBJ2-7
TGTGCCAGCAGCCAAGGGACAGGGTTATACGAGCAGTACTTC
CASSQGTGLYEQYF
>12|TRBV19|.|.|TRBJ1-4
TGTGCCTGGATGGGAGTGAATGAAAAACTGTTTTTT
CAWMGVNEKLFF
>12|TRBV10-2|many|.|TRBJ1-2
TGCGCCAGCGGCTCTCTCCTTAATGGCTACACCTTC
CASGSLLNGYTF
>17|TRBV7-2|many|.|TRBJ2-6
TGTGCCAGCAGCCCCATAGTACGGATCTCTGGGGCCAACGTCCTGACTTTC
CASSPIVRISGANVLTF
>11|TRBV7-2|.|.|TRBJ1-1
TGTGCCAGCAGCCGCGACAGTGAAGCTTTCTTT
CASSRDSEAFF
>14|TRBV7-9|many|.|TRBJ1-1
TGTGCCAGCAGCCGCCTGCAGGCGAACACTGAAGCTTTCTTT
CASSRLQANTEAFF
>14|TRBV10-3|.|.|TRBJ1-1
TGTGCCATCAGTGTCGGGGGCGAGGACACTGAAGCTTTCTTT
CAISVGGEDTEAFF
>15|TRBV11-2|few|.|TRBJ1-1
TGTGCCAGCACCCTAAGTCCAGGGATGAACACTGAAGCTTTCTTT
CASTLSPGMNTEAFF
>11|TRBV25-1|few|.|TRBJ2-2
TGTGCCAGCATCTCGGACGGGGAGCTGTTTTTT
CASISDGELFF
>13|TRBV7-9|.|TRBD1|TRBJ2-5
TGTGCCAGCAGCGTAACAGGGGCGCAGCCCCAGTACTTC
CASSVTGAQPQYF
>13|TRBV29-1|many|.|TRBJ2-7
TGCAGCGTCCACCCGACTAGGAGCTACGAGCAGTACTTC
CSVHPTRSYEQYF
>14|TRBV7-2|many|.|TRBJ1-1
TGTGCCAGCAGCCCATTAGGCAGGAACACTGAAGCTTTCTTT
CASSPLGRNTEAFF
>14|TRBV7-9|many|TRBD1|TRBJ1-2
TGTGCCAGCAGCCCCGGGACAGGGGTCTATGGCTACACCTTC
CASSPGTGVYGYTF
>12|TRBV25-1|.|.|TRBJ2-5
TGTGCCAGCAGTTATGCCGAGGTGACCCAGTACTTC
CASSYAEVTQYF
>14|TRBV7-8|many|.|TRBJ2-5
TGTGCCAGCAGCTTACTCGGGAGAGGGGAGACCCAGTACTTC
CASSLLGRGETQYF
>20|TRBV11-2|.|.|TRBJ1-3
.
CASSFNAANEAFFGQGTIYF
>16|TRBV9|.|TRBD2|TRBJ2-7
TGTGCCAGCTCCTCGACTAGCCCTATATTCTCCTACGAGCAGTACTTC
CASSSTSPIFSYEQYF
>15|TRBV25-1|.|.|TRBJ2-2
TGTGCCAGCCTTGACATACACGCGAACACCGGGGAGCTGTTTTTT
CASLDIHANTGELFF
>13|TRBV25-1|.|.|TRBJ2-5
TGTGCCAGCAGTTTTCGGGGGAATCAGCCCCAGTACTTC
CASSFRGNQPQYF